This T cell receptor (beta chain) was captured by sequencing in a study of shared clonotypes between healthy human individuals. This clone was detected once. An even split of each subset's genomic DNA across several immunoSEQ plates was performed. Assay: immunoSEQ multiplex PCR; the TCRdb copy retains only in-frame clones and omits some. The data contain 850,000 to 1,200,000 clones, around 75% of them singletons. The CDR3 has 22 amino acids. The V gene's germline CDR1 is LNHNV and CDR2 YYDKDF (reference sequence). V lost 0 bases, J lost 1 base, and 15 bases stayed unmatched. The V and J genes are TRBV15 and TRBJ2-5; 15 nucleotides agree with TRBD2. The TCR originated in a man between 18 and 29 years old in good health. What was sequenced was memory CD4+ T cells sorted from blood. The subset: CD45RA-negative fraction. CDR3 sequence reads: CATSRDRLYWTSGGASQETQYF. For the CDR3, the DNA is TGTGCCACCAGCAGAGATCGGCTTTACTGGACTAGCGGGGGGGCTAGCCAAGAGACCCAGTACTTC.